Presented here are 2 T cell receptor beta chains from one specimen sequenced in a study of blood T cell repertoires in COVID-19. Repertoires were generated with immunoSEQ multiplex PCR, while TCRdb's copy carries only in-frame clones and drops some. The sample consists of 140,000 or so clones, about nine tenths of them appearing once. The sequenced sample consisted of peripheral blood. These receptors were taken from a woman in her forties or fifties with acute or convalescent COVID-19.

The DNA of the CDR3 is TGTGCCACCAGTGATTTCAATAACTATGGCTACACCTTC. Its translation: CATSDFNNYGYTF. The genes are TRBV24-1 and TRBJ1-2; D is undetermined. Trimming cost V 1 base and J 1 base, with 3 bases left between them. Germline loops: CDR1 KGHDR, CDR2 SFDVKD. The CDR3 sequence is 13 residues long.

The DNA for the CDR3 is TGTGCCAGCAGCCCGGGGGGGGGACCGGATACGCAGTATTTT. Residues: CASSPGGGPDTQYF. The chain carries TRBV9 and TRBJ2-3; 8 nucleotides match TRBD2. The CDR3 loop spans 14 amino acids. Germline values: CDR1 SGDLS, CDR2 YYNGEE. V gave up 4 bases and J gave up 6 bases; unmatched junction bases: 7. The whole variable domain, remainder taken from reference TRBV9 and TRBJ2-3, is DSGVTQTPKHLITATGQRVTLRCSPRSGDLSVYWYQQSLDQGLQFLIQYYNGEERAKGNILERFSAQQFPDLHSELNLSSLELGDSALYFCASSPGGGPDTQYFGPGTRLTVL.